Listed below are T cell receptor beta chains from one sample, sequenced in a study of blood T cell repertoires in COVID-19. Repertoires were generated with immunoSEQ multiplex PCR, while TCRdb's copy carries only in-frame clones and drops some. The sample has roughly 200,000 clones; more than 80% are singletons. The material sequenced was PBMCs or T cells enriched from blood (not recorded which). All receptors derive from a man aged 35-49 years who had recovered from COVID-19. CDR3s include the opening cysteine and the closing phenylalanine or tryptophan. Fields, in order: D gene, V gene, J gene, clone size, CDR3 protein, CDR3 DNA. A D gene is named only where the DNA matches it firmly. Part of the rows lack a size; the others show once, few, many or a class for expanded clones.

D gene: -; V gene: TRBV6-1; J gene: TRBJ2-7; clone size: -; CDR3 protein: CASSEGWAKPYEQYF; CDR3 DNA: TGTGCCAGCAGTGAAGGGTGGGCGAAGCCTTACGAGCAGTACTTC
D gene: -; V gene: TRBV6-6; J gene: TRBJ1-5; clone size: -; CDR3 protein: CASSQPEDRRGNQPQHF; CDR3 DNA: TGTGCCAGCAGTCAACCCGAAGACAGGCGGGGCAATCAGCCCCAGCATTTT
D gene: -; V gene: TRBV29-1; J gene: TRBJ1-1; clone size: -; CDR3 protein: CSCGGDATEAFF; CDR3 DNA: TGCAGCTGCGGGGGGGACGCCACTGAAGCTTTCTTT
D gene: -; V gene: TRBV5-1; J gene: TRBJ1-4; clone size: once; CDR3 protein: CASSLAGGGEKLFF; CDR3 DNA: TGCGCCAGCAGCTTGGCCGGGGGTGGTGAAAAACTGTTTTTT
D gene: -; V gene: TRBV16; J gene: TRBJ1-4; clone size: -; CDR3 protein: CASSHAGSSYEKLFF; CDR3 DNA: TGTGCCAGCAGCCACGCGGGGAGTTCTTATGAAAAACTGTTTTTT
D gene: TRBD1; V gene: TRBV30; J gene: TRBJ1-3; clone size: -; CDR3 protein: CAWSVRQGSGNTIYF; CDR3 DNA: TGTGCCTGGAGTGTCCGACAGGGGTCTGGAAACACCATATATTTT
D gene: TRBD1; V gene: TRBV11-1; J gene: TRBJ2-7; clone size: -; CDR3 protein: CASSLGTGTGLVEQYF; CDR3 DNA: TGTGCCAGCAGCTTAGGGACCGGGACAGGTCTGGTCGAGCAGTACTTC
D gene: -; V gene: TRBV10-2; J gene: TRBJ2-2; clone size: -; CDR3 protein: CASSESNFALLLTGELFF; CDR3 DNA: TGCGCCAGCAGTGAGTCGAACTTTGCTTTACTTCTCACCGGGGAGCTGTTTTTT
D gene: -; V gene: TRBV6-5; J gene: TRBJ1-1; clone size: -; CDR3 protein: CASSYSAGRGTEAFF; CDR3 DNA: TGTGCCAGCAGTTACTCGGCCGGGCGGGGCACTGAAGCTTTCTTT
D gene: -; V gene: TRBV3-1/TRBV3-2; J gene: TRBJ1-2; clone size: -; CDR3 protein: CASSQTGTKGYTF; CDR3 DNA: TGTGCCAGCAGCCAAACCGGGACAAAAGGCTACACCTTC
D gene: -; V gene: TRBV19; J gene: TRBJ2-7; clone size: -; CDR3 protein: CASSITKSAGNEQYF; CDR3 DNA: TGTGCCAGTAGTATCACTAAATCCGCGGGGAACGAGCAGTACTTC